These 10 T cell receptor beta chains originate from one sample sequenced in a study of patients and donors after allogeneic stem cell transplantation. TCRdb passed the RT-PCR reads through MiXCR, listing each CDR3 protein once. The sample includes around 27,000 distinct CDR3 sequences, around 7.9% of them seen just once. Material: blood, either unsorted or a sorted T cell fraction (not recorded which). The receptors shown here come from a human donor who was either an allogeneic HSCT recipient or a stem cell or donor lymphocyte infusion donor (not recorded which). It is not recorded whose cells these are; they may come from a transplant donor.

This clonotype was counted at least ten times. This chain joins TRBV7-2 and TRBJ2-7; the D gene is possibly TRBD1 (5 bases). The V end was cut by 7 bases, the J end by 3 bases, with 16 bases between. The germline V gene has CDR1 SGHTA and CDR2 FQGNSA. There are 14 residues in the CDR3. CDR3 coding DNA: TGTGCCAGCACCCCAGGGTGGGAATTCTACGAGCAGTACTTC. Amino acids: CASTPGWEFYEQYF.

This clonotype was counted many times. The chain carries TRBV3-1 and TRBJ1-2; 9 bases are a match to TRBD1. Germline CDR1 LGHDT, CDR2 YNNKEL (reference sequence). This CDR3 is 13 amino acids long. With V trimmed by 0 bases and J by 12 bases, 5 bases remained unmatched. The CDR3 loop reads CASSQDPGTGHTF. DNA for the CDR3: TGTGCCAGCAGCCAAGATCCCGGGACAGGGCACACCTTC.

This clonotype showed up many times. This chain uses TRBV6-2 or TRBV6-3 with TRBJ1-4, with a tentative D call TRBD1 (5 bases). The CDR3 loop spans 15 amino acids. V lost 5 bases and J 7 bases, leaving 17 bases between the germline ends. Germline lookup yields CDR1 MNHEY and CDR2 SVGEGT. CDR3 protein: CASSKGRLSLEKLFF. In DNA, the CDR3 is TGTGCCAGCAGTAAGGGACGTCTGTCCCTTGAAAAACTGTTTTTT.

This chain joins TRBV5-5 and TRBJ1-4, with 7 nucleotides matching TRBD1. CDR1 and CDR2 from the germline V gene are SGHKS and YYEKEE (reference sequence). The CDR3 is made up of 15 amino acids. V lost 0 bases to trimming and J lost 7 bases; unmatched junction nucleotides: 6. The CDR3 loop reads CASSLDRGSSEKLFF. CDR3 DNA: TGTGCCAGCAGCTTGGACAGGGGAAGTAGTGAAAAACTGTTTTTT.

Notes on this clonotype: The junction and the germline gene differ at one end; a read error may be behind it. The genes are TRBV7-9 and TRBJ1-3; D is unclear. Germline V lookup: CDR1 SEHNR, CDR2 FQNEAQ (reference sequence). The CDR3 contains 17 residues. The CDR3 spells CASSPDWGLLSGNTTYF. CDR3 coding DNA: TGTGCCAGCAGCCCGGACTGGGGTCTTCTCTCTGGAAACACCACATATTTT.

The chain uses TRBV11-3 and TRBJ1-1; 10 bases line up with TRBD1. In germline, CDR1 is SGHNT, CDR2 YENEEA. CDR3 length equals 16 residues. The J segment lost 3 bases and the V segment lost 1 base, leaving 5 bases of the junction unmatched. CDR3 protein: CASSLGRQGADTEAFF. The CDR3 DNA is TGTGCCAGCAGCTTAGGGAGACAGGGGGCCGACACTGAAGCTTTCTTT.

This clonotype has only one observation. The chain couples TRBV7-9 to TRBJ2-3, with D possibly TRBD2 on 6 matching bases. V lost 5 bases, J lost 0 bases, and 15 bases lay in between. Germline lookup yields CDR1 SEHNR and CDR2 FQNEAQ (reference sequence). The CDR3 is 16 residues long. Here the CDR3 reads CASSTESGSSTDTQYF. The CDR3 bases are TGTGCCAGCAGCACGGAGAGCGGGTCTAGCACAGATACGCAGTATTTT.

At least ten counts were recorded for this clonotype. The J gene is TRBJ1-1, the V gene TRBV7-3; the D gene is possibly TRBD1 (5 bases). Per the germline V gene, CDR1 is SGHTA and CDR2 is FQGTGA. V lost 0 bases, J lost 4 bases, and 6 bases lay in between. This CDR3 spans 13 amino acids. The CDR3 loop reads CASSLTGGTEAFF. In nucleotides, the CDR3 is TGTGCCAGCAGCTTAACGGGGGGCACTGAAGCTTTCTTT.

This clonotype was observed a few times. This chain connects TRBV15 to TRBJ2-3; unclear D gene. V lost 4 bases and J 2 bases, leaving 13 bases between the germline ends. In germline, CDR1 is LNHNV, CDR2 YYDKDF (reference sequence). The CDR3 loop spans 15 amino acids. CDR3 nucleotide sequence: TGTGCCACCAGCATTCACACAAAGTACACAGATACGCAGTATTTT. It encodes CATSIHTKYTDTQYF. Filled out from reference TRBV15 and TRBJ2-3, the complete variable domain reads DAMVIQNPRYQVTQFGKPVTLSCSQTLNHNVMYWYQQKSSQAPKLLFHYYDKDFNNEADTPDNFQSRRPNTSFCFLDIRSPGLGDTAMYLCATSIHTKYTDTQYFGPGTRLTVL.

In its sample, this clonotype was seen many times. V usage is TRBV11-1 and J usage is TRBJ2-7, with TRBD1 identical over 8 bases. CDR3 length: 18 residues. CDR1 and CDR2 from the germline V gene are SGHAT and FQDESV (reference sequence). With V trimmed by 2 bases and J by 7 bases, 19 bases remained unmatched. The CDR3 nucleotides read TGTGCCAGCAGCTTACAGCGGACAGGGTTTTACAGGTCGGGTGAGCAGTACTTC. Translating gives CASSLQRTGFYRSGEQYF.